This TCR beta chain came from a study of cytomegalovirus exposure and HLA in healthy donors. Study findings and constraints: A later analysis reportedly found that, within productive TCRs, an Asian-associated ancestry cluster had fewer N-insertions than the mean observed across the 666 donors. Some V segments, including TRBV6-2 and TRBV6-3, were excluded as indistinguishable. Accurate prediction of most subjects' HLA-A and HLA-B alleles from TCR beta sequences was reported.

Germline V gives CDR1 LGHNA, CDR2 YNFKEQ. The CDR3 runs 14 residues. V dropped 0 bases and J dropped 6 bases, with 11 bases sitting between them. PCR employed 60 Vbeta and 13 Jbeta primers. Only in-frame clones appear in the TCRdb table, and some are missing; sequencing was by immunoSEQ multiplex PCR. The table shows roughly 200,000 clones, with roughly 8.7% occurring only once. Concerning this clone: Its specificity is unknown.

V and J are TRBV4-2 and TRBJ1-2, with unresolved D. This TCR derives from a woman aged 25 to 45 in good health and CMV-seropositive. Source material: PBMCs. CDR3 in amino acids: CASSQDPRHDGYTF. In DNA form, the CDR3 reads TGTGCCAGCAGCCAAGATCCGAGACATGATGGCTACACCTTC.